Listed below are T cell receptor beta chains from one sample, sequenced in a study of identical twins. TCRdb used MiXCR to reprocess the 5' RACE reads, holding one entry per CDR3 protein. The sample yields hundreds of thousands of distinct CDR3 sequences, approximately 9% seen once. Separately, the same data were catalogued under a study of yellow fever vaccine responses in identical twins.

The sequenced material came from PBMCs. These receptor sequences come from a woman under 30 in good health. Both conserved end residues are part of each CDR3. The D gene is left open where the match is weak. Clone size appears in some rows only: once, few, many, or a class for an expanded clone.

>TRBJ2-3|.|TRBV6-1|many
TGTGCCAGCACGAGACTCTGGGCAGATACGCAGTATTTT
CASTRLWADTQYF
>TRBJ2-6|.|TRBV29-1|.
TGCAGCGTCGCGGAGGGGGCAAAGGCTGGGGCCAACGTCCTGACTTTC
CSVAEGAKAGANVLTF
>TRBJ2-7|.|TRBV7-2|.
TGTGCCAGCAGCCCACGACCAGGGGCCTACGAGCAGTACTTC
CASSPRPGAYEQYF
>TRBJ2-1|TRBD1|TRBV9|.
TGTGCCAGCAGCCCACGGGACAGGTTACATGAGCAGTTCTTC
CASSPRDRLHEQFF
>TRBJ2-7|TRBD2|TRBV28|.
TGTGCCAGCAGTAGCGGGAGTGAGAAGCAGTACTTC
CASSSGSEKQYF
>TRBJ2-5|.|TRBV3-1|.
TGTGCCAGCAGCCAAACTTATCGGGAGACCCAGTACTTC
CASSQTYRETQYF
>TRBJ2-7|.|TRBV2|.
TGTGCCAGCAGTCAACCGACAGGCCCCGTTAACGAGCAGTACTTC
CASSQPTGPVNEQYF
>TRBJ2-7|TRBD1|TRBV7-2|.
TGTGCCAGCAGCTACACACAGGGGTACGAGCAGTACTTC
CASSYTQGYEQYF
>TRBJ2-7|.|TRBV15|.
TGTGCCACCAGCAGAGGGGACAACTACGAGCAGTACTTC
CATSRGDNYEQYF
>TRBJ2-3|.|TRBV7-8|.
TGTGCCAGCAGCGAAGCGGACTCTAGCACAGATACGCAGTATTTT
CASSEADSSTDTQYF
>TRBJ2-2|.|TRBV9|many
TGTGCCAGCAGCGTCCGGGAACGTCAAACCGAGGAGCTGTTTTTT
CASSVRERQTEELFF
>TRBJ1-2|.|TRBV29-1|few
TGCAGCGTTGAGATTGGGATTGGGGTCTATGGCTACACCTTC
CSVEIGIGVYGYTF
>TRBJ1-5|.|TRBV20-1|few
TGCAGTGCTAGTAGCGGCGGCCGGGCGCCCCAGCATTTT
CSASSGGRAPQHF
>TRBJ2-1|TRBD2|TRBV12-3/TRBV12-4|few
TGTGCCAGCAGTTCCATCTCCCGGACTAGCGGGGTCTCCTACAATGAGCAGTTCTTC
CASSSISRTSGVSYNEQFF
>TRBJ1-6|.|TRBV6-1|many
TGTGCCAGCACCCGGGATCAAGAGAATTCACCCCTCCACTTT
CASTRDQENSPLHF